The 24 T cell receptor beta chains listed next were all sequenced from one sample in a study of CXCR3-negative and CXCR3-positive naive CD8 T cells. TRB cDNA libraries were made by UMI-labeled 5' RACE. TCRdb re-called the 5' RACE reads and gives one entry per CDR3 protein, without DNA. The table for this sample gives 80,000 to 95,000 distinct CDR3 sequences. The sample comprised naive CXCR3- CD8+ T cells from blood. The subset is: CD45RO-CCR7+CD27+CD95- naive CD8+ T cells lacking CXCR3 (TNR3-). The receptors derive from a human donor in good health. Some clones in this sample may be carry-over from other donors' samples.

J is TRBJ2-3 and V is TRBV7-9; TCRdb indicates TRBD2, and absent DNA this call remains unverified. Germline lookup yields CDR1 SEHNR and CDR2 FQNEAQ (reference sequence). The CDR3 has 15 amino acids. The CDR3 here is CASSPASGSTDTQYF.

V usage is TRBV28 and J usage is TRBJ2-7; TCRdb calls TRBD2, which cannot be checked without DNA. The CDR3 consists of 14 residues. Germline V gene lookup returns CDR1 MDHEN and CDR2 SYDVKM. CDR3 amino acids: CASSFRAGGYEQYF.

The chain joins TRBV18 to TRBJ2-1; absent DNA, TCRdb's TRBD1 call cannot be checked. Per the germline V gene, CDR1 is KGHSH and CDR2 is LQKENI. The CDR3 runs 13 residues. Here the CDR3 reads CASSPIDSGEQFF.

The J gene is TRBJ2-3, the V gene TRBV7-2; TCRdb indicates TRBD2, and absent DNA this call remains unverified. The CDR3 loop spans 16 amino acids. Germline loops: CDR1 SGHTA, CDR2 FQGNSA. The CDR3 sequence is CASSPRLAGGPDTQYF.

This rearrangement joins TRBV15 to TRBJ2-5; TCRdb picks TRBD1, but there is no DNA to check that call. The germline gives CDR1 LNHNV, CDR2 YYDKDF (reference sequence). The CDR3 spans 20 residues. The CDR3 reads CATSRGPMYRGTGRRETQYF.

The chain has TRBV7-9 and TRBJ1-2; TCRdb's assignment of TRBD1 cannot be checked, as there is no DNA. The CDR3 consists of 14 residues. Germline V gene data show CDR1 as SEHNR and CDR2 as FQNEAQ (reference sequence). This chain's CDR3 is CASSLNAGDRGYTF.

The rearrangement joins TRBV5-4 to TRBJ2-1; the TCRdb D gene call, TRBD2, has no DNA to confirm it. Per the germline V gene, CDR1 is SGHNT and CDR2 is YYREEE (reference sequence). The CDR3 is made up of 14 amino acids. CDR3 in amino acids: CASSFRTNNNEQFF.

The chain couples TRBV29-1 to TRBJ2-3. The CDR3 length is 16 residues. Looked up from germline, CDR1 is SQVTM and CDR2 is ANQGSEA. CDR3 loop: CSVVPLFFALGDTQYF.

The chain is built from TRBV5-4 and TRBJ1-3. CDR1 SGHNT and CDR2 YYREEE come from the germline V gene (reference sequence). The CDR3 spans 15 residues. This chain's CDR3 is CASSAPGVSGNTIYF.

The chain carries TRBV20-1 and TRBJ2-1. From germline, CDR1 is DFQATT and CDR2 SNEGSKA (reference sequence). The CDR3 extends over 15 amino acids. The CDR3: CSASYLSRSYNEQFF.

The CDR3 loop is CASRAGLRDTEAFF. The rearrangement joins TRBV27 to TRBJ1-1. This CDR3 has 14 amino acids. CDR1 is MNHEY, CDR2 SMNVEV, per germline (reference sequence).

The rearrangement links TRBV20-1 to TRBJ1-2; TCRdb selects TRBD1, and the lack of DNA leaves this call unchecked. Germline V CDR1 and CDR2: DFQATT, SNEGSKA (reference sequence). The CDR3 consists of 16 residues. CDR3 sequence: CSARAREGPQGYGYTF.

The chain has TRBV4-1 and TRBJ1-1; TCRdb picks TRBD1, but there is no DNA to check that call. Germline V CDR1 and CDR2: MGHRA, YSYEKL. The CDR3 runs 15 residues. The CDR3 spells CASSLGPGGRTEAFF.

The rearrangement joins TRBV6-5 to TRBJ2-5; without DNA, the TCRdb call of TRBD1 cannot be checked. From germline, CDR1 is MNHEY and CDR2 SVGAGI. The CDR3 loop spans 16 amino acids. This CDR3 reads CASSSIFRGRVETQYF.

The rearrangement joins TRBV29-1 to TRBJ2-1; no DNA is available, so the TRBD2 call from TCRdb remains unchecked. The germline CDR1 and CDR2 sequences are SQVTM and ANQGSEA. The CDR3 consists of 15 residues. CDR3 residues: CSVVILATSYNEQFF.

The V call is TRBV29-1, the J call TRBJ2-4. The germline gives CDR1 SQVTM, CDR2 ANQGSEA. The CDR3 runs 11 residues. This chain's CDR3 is CSVKERNIQYF.

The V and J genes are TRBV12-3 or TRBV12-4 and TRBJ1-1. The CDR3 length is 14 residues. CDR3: CASSLGIPSTEAFF.

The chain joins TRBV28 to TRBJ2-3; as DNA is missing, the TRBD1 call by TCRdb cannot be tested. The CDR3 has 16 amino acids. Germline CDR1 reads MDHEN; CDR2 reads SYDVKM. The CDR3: CASSLIDPGGPDTQYF.

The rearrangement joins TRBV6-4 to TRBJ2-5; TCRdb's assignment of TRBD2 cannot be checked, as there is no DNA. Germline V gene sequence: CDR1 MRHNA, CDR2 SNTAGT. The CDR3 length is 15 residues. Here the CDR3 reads CASSPYGLAGETQYF.

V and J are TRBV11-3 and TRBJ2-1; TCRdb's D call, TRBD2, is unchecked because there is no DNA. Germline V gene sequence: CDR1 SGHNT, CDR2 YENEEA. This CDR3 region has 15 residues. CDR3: CASSPLPGAYNEQFF. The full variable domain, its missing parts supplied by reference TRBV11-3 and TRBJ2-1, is EAGVVQSPRYKIIEKKQPVAFWCNPISGHNTLYWYLQNLGQGPELLIRYENEEAVDDSQLPKDRFSAERLKGVDSTLKIQPAELGDSAVYLCASSPLPGAYNEQFFGPGTRLTVL.

CDR3 region: CASSLGPAGSYEQYF. This chain joins TRBV11-2 and TRBJ2-7; the TRBD2 assignment by TCRdb is unverifiable without DNA. Germline lookup yields CDR1 SGHAT and CDR2 FQNNGV. This CDR3 contains 15 residues.

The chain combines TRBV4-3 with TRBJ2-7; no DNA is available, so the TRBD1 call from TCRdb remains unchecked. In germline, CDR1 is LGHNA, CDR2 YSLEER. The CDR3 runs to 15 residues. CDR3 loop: CASSQFFGGSYEQYF.

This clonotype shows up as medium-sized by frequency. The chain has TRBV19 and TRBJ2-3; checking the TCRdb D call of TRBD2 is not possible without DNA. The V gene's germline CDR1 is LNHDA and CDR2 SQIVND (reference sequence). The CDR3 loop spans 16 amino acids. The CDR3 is CASSIPAGRYTDTQYF.

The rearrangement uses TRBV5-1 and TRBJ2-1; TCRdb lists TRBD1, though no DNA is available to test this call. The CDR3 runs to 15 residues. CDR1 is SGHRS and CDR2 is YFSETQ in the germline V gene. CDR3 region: CASSGGQGVGDEQFF. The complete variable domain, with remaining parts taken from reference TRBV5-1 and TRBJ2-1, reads KAGVTQTPRYLIKTRGQQVTLSCSPISGHRSVSWYQQTPGQGLQFLFEYFSETQRNKGNFPGRFSGRQFSNSRSEMNVSTLELGDSALYLCASSGGQGVGDEQFFGPGTRLTVL.